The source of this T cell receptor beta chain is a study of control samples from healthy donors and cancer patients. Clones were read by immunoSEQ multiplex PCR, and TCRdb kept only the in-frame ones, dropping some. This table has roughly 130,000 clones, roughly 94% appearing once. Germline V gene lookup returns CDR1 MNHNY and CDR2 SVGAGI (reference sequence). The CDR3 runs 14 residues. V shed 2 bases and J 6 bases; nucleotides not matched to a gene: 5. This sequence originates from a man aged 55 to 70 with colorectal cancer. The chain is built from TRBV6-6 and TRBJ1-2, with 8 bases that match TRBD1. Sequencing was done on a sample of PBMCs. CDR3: CASSYQTGANGYTF. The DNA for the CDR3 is TGTGCCAGCAGTTACCAGACAGGGGCGAATGGCTACACCTTC.